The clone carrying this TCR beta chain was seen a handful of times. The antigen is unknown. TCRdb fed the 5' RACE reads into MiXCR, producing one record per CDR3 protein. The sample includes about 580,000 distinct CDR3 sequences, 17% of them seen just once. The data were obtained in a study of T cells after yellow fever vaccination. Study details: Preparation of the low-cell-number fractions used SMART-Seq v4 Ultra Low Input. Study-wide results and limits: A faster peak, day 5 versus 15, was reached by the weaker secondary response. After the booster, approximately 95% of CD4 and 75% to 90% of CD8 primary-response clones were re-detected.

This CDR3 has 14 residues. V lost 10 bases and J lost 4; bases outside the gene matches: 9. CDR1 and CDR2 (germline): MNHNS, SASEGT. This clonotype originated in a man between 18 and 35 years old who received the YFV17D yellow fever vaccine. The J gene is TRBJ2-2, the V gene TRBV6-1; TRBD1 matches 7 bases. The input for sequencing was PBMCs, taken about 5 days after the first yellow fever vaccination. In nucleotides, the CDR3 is TGTGCCACCCACAGGGACAGCTTCACCGGGGAGCTGTTTTTT. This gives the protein CATHRDSFTGELFF.